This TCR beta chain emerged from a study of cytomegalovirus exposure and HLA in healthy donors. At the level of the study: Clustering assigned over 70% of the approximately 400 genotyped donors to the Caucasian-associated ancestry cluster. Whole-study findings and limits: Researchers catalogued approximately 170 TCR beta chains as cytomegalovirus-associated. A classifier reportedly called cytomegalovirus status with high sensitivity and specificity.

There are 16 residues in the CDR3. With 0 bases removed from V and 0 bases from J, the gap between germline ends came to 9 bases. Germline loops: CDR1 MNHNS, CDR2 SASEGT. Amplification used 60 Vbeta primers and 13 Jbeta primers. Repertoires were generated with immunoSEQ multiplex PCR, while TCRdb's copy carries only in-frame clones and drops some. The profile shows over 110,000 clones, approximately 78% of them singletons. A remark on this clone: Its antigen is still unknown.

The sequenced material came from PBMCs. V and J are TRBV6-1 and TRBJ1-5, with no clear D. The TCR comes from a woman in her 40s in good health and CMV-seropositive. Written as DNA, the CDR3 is TGTGCCAGCAGTGAAGCGCTTGTAGCTAGCAATCAGCCCCAGCATTTT. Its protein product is CASSEALVASNQPQHF.